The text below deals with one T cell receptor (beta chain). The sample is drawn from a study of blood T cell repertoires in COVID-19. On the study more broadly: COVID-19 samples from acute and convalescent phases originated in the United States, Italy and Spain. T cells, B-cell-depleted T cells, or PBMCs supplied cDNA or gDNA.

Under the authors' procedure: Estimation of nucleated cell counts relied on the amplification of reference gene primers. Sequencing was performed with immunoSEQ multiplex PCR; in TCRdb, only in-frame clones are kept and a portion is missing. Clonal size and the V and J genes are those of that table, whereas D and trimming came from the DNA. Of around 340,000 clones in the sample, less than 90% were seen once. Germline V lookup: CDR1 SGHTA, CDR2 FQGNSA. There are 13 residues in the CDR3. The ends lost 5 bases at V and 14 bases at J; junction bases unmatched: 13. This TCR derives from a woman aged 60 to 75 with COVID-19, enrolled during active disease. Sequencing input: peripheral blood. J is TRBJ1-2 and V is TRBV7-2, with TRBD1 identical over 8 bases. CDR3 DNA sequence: TGTGCCAGCAGCCCTGGGACAGGTCGGCCAGGGACCTTC. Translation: CASSPGTGRPGTF. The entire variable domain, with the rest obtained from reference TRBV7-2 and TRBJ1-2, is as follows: GAGVSQSPSNKVTEKGKDVELRCDPISGHTALYWYRQSLGQGLEFLIYFQGNSAPDKSGLPSDRFSAERTGGSVSTLTIQRTQQEDSAVYLCASSPGTGRPGTFGSGTRLTVV.